This T cell receptor beta chain was recorded in a study of CD8 T cells in ankylosing spondylitis. In TCRdb, the 5' RACE reads were re-called with MiXCR into one record per CDR3 protein. This sample has 300,000 to 400,000 distinct CDR3 sequences, with 20% to 25% found just once. This CDR3 comprises 15 residues. Germline loops: CDR1 KGHDR, CDR2 SFDVKD. The J segment lost 3 bases and the V segment lost 5 bases, leaving 7 bases of the junction unmatched. This chain uses TRBV24-1 with TRBJ2-5, with 8 bases fitting TRBD1. The sequencing sample was made of blood, either unsorted or a sorted T cell fraction (not recorded which). The receptor was derived from a male donor with ankylosing spondylitis or in good health (not recorded which). CDR3: CATSATGVVEETQYF. The CDR3 DNA reads TGTGCCACCAGTGCGACAGGGGTAGTGGAAGAGACCCAGTACTTC.